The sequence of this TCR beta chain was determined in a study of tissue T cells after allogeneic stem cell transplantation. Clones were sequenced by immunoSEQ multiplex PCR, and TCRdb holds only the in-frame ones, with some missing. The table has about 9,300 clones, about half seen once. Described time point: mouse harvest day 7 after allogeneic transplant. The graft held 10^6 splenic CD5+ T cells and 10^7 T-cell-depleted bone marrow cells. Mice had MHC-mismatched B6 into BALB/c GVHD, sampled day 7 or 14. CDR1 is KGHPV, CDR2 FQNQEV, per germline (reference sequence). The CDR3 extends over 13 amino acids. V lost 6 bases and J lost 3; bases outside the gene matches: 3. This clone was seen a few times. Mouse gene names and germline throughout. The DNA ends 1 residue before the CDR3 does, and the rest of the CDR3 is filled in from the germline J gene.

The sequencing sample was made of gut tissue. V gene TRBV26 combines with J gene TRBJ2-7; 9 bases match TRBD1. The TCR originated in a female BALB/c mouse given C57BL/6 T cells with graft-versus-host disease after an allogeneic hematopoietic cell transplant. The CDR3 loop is CASSRQGGYEQYF. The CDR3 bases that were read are TGTGCCAGCAGCAGACAGGGGGGCTATGAACAGTAC.